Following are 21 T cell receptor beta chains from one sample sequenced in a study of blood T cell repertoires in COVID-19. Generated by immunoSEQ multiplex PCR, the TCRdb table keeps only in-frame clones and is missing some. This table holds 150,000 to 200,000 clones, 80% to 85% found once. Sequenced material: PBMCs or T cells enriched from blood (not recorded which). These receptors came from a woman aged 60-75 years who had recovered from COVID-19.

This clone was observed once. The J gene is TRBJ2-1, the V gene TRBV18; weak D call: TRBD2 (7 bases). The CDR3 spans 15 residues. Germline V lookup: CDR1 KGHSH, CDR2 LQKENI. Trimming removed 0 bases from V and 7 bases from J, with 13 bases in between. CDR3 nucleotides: TGTGCCAGCTCACCACCCCGGGGGGCAGTGAATGAGCAGTTCTTC. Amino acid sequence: CASSPPRGAVNEQFF.

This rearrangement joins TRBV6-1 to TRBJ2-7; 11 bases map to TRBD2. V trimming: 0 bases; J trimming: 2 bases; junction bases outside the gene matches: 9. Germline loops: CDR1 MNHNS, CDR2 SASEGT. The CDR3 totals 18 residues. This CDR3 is CASSEAVIAGGITYEQYF. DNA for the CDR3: TGTGCCAGCAGTGAAGCTGTAATAGCGGGAGGGATTACCTACGAGCAGTACTTC.

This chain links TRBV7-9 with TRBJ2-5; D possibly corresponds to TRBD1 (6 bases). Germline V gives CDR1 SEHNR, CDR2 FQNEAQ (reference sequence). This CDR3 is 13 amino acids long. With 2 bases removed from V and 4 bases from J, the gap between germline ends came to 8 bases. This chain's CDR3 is CASSLRGGETQYF. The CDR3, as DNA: TGTGCCAGCAGCTTAAGAGGGGGAGAGACCCAGTACTTC. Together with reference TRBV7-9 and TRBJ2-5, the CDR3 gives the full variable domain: DTGVSQNPRHKITKRGQNVTFRCDPISEHNRLYWYRQTLGQGPEFLTYFQNEAQLEKSRLLSDRFSAERPKGSFSTLEIQRTEQGDSAMYLCASSLRGGETQYFGPGTRLLVL.

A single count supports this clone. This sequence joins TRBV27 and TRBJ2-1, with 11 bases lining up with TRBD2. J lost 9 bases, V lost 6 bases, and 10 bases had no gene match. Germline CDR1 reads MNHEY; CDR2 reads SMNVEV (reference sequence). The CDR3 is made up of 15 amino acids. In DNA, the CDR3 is TGTGCCAGCAGCCGACTAGCGGGAAGCAATGGTGAGCAGTTCTTC. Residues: CASSRLAGSNGEQFF.

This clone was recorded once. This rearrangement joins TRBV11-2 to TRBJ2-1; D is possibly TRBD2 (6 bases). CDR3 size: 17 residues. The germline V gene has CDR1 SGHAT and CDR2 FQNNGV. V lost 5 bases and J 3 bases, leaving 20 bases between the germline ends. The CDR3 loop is CASSLTTGTAFYNEQFF. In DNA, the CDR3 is TGTGCCAGCAGCCTAACAACGGGGACTGCGTTCTACAATGAGCAGTTCTTC.

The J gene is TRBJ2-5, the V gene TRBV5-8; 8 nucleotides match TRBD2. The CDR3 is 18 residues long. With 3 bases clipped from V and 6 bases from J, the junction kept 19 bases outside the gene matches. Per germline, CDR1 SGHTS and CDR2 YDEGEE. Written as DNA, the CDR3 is TGTGCCAGCAGCTCGAAACCTGGGGCCGCAAGCGGGAGACAGACCCAGTACTTC. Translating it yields CASSSKPGAASGRQTQYF.

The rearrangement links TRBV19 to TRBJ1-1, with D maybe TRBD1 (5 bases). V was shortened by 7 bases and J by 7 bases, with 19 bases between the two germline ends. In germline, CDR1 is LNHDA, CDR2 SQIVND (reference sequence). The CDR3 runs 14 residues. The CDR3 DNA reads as TGTGCCAGTACTGCACAGGTGCTCACCTTTGAAGCTTTCTTT. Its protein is CASTAQVLTFEAFF.

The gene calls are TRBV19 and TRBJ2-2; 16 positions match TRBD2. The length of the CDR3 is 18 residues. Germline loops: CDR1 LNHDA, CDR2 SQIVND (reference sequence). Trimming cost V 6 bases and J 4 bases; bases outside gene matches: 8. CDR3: CASRRRGLAGGRTGELFF. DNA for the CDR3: TGTGCCAGTAGGCGTAGGGGACTAGCGGGGGGGCGCACCGGGGAGCTGTTTTTT.

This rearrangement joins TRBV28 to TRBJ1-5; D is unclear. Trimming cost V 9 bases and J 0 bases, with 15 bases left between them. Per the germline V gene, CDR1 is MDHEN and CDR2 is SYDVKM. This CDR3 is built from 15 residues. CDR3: CASGKEQYSNQPQHF. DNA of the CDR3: TGTGCCAGTGGTAAGGAACAGTATAGCAATCAGCCCCAGCATTTT.

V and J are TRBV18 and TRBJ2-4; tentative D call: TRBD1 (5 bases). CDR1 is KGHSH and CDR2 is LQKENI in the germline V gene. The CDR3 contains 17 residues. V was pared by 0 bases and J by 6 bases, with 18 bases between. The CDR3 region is CASSPPGSYGDRNIQYF. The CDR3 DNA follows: TGTGCCAGCTCACCACCGGGATCTTACGGCGACAGAAACATTCAGTACTTC.

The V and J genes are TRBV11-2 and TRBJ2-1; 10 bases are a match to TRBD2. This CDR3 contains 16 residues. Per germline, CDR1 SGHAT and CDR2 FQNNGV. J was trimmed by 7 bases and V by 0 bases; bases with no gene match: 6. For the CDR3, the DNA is TGTGCCAGCAGCTTAGATTGGGGACTAGCGAGTAATGAGCAGTTCTTC. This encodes CASSLDWGLASNEQFF.

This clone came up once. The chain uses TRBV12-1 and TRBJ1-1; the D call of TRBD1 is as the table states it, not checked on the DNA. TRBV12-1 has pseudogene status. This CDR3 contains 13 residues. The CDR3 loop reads CASSFDRDTEAFF. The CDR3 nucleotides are TGTGCCAGCAGCTTTGACAGGGACACTGAAGCTTTCTTT.

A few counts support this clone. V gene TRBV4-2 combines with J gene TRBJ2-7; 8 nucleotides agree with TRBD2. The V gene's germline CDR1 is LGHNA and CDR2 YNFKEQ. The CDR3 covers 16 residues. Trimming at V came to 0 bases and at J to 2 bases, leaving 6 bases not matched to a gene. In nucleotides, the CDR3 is TGTGCCAGCAGCCAAGAGGGCGGGGGGACCACCTACGAGCAGTACTTC. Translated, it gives CASSQEGGGTTYEQYF.

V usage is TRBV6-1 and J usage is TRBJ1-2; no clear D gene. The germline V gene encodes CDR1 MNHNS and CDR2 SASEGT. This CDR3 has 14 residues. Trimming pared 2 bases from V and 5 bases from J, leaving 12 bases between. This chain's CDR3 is CASSESWQYYGYTF. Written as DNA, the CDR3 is TGTGCCAGCAGTGAATCCTGGCAGTATTATGGCTACACCTTC.

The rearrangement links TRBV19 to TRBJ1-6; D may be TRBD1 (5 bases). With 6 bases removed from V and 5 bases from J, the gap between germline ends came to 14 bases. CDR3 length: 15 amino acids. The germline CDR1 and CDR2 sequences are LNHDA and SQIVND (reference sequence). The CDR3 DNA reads TGTGCCAGTAGAAGGGGCTCGGGGGATAATTCACCCCTCCACTTT. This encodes CASRRGSGDNSPLHF.

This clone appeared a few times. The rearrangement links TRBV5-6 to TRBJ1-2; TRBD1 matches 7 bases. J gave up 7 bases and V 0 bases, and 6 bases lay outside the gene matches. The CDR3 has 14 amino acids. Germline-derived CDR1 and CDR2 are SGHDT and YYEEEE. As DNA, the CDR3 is TGTGCCAGCAGCTTGGGCAGGGGGTTGTCTGGCTACACCTTC. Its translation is CASSLGRGLSGYTF.

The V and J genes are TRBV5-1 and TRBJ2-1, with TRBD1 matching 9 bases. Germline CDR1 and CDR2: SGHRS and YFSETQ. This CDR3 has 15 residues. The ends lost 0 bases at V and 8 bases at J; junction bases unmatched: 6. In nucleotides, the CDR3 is TGCGCCAGCAGCTTGGCCCCGGGACAGGGTTATGAGCAGTTCTTC. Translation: CASSLAPGQGYEQFF.

In DNA form, the CDR3 reads TGCGCCAGCAGCATCGGACTAGCGGGAGGGCCCAGCACAGATACGCAGTATTTT. This gives the protein CASSIGLAGGPSTDTQYF. V gene TRBV5-1 combines with J gene TRBJ2-3, with 15 bases fitting TRBD2. Germline V gene sequence: CDR1 SGHRS, CDR2 YFSETQ. The CDR3 runs 18 residues. Germline trimming cut 4 bases from V and 0 bases from J; bases unmatched to any gene: 6.

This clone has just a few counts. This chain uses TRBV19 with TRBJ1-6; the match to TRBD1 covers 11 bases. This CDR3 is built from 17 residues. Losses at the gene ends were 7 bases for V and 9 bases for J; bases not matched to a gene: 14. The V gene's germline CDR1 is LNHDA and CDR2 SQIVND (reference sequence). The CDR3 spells CASTMGRTGGLGSPLHF. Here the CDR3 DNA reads TGTGCCAGTACCATGGGGAGGACAGGGGGCCTAGGTTCACCCCTCCACTTT.

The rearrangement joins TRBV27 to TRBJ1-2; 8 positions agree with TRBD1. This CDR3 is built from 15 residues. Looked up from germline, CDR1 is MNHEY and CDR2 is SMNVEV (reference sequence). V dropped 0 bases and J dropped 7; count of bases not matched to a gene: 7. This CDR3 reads CASSLSGQEFTGYTF. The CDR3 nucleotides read TGTGCCAGCAGTTTATCGGGACAGGAATTCACTGGCTACACCTTC.

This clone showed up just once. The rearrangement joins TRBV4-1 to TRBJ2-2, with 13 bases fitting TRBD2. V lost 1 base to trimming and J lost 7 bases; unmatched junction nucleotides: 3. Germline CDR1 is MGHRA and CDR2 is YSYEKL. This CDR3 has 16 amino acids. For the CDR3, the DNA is TGCGCCAGCAGCCAAGGACTAGCGGGGGGTATCGGGGAGCTGTTTTTT. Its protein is CASSQGLAGGIGELFF.